The entry that follows covers one T cell receptor beta chain sequence. This sample was included in a study of blood T cell dynamics during melanoma immunotherapy. This CDR3 spans 18 amino acids. V trimming: 5 bases; J trimming: 6 bases; junction bases outside the gene matches: 13. Germline values: CDR1 LNHDA, CDR2 SQIVND (reference sequence). The table came from immunoSEQ multiplex PCR; TCRdb's copy has only in-frame clones and leaves some out. The sample shows approximately 3,100 clones, roughly 90% of them seen only once. Regarding time point: pre-treatment baseline. The receptor's source is a human donor with melanoma. The gene calls are TRBV19 and TRBJ2-3, with 14 bases matching TRBD2. This material consisted of effector memory CD8+ T cells from blood, taken from a patient treated with checkpoint blockade. CDR3 protein: CASSWAGTSGSRGDTQYF. The DNA of the CDR3 is TGTGCCAGTAGTTGGGCCGGGACTAGCGGGAGCCGGGGGGATACGCAGTATTTT. The full variable domain, in which reference TRBV19 and TRBJ2-3 provide the parts outside the CDR3, is DGGITQSPKYLFRKEGQNVTLSCEQNLNHDAMYWYRQDPGQGLRLIYYSQIVNDFQKGDIAEGYSVSREKKESFPLTVTSAQKNPTAFYLCASSWAGTSGSRGDTQYFGPGTRLTVL.